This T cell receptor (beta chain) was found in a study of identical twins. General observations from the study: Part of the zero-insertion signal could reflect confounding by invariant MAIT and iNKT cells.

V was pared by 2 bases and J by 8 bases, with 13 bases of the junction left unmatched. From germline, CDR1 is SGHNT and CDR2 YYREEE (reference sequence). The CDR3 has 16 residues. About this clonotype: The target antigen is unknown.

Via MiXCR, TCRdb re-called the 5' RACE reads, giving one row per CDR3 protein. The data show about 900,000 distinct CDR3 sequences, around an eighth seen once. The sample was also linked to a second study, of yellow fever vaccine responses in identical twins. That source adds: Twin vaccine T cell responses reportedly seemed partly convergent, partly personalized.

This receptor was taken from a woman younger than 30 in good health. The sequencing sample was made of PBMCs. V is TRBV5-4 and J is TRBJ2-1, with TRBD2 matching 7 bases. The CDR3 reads CASSLGGAGALYEQFF. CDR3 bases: TGTGCCAGCAGCTTAGGTGGGGCGGGAGCTTTGTATGAGCAGTTCTTC.